This T cell receptor beta chain originates from a study of T-cell reconstitution after alpha-beta-depleted transplantation in children. Germline lookup yields CDR1 LGHNA and CDR2 YNFKEQ. J lost 3 bases, V lost 6 bases, and 3 bases had no gene match. CDR3 length: 13 residues. Unique molecular identifiers were incorporated into the prepared TCRbeta library. Each CDR3 protein gets one entry after TCRdb re-called the PCR reads with MiXCR. The table lists around 490,000 distinct CDR3 sequences, 9.5% to 12% of them singletons. Findings and caveats of the study: Diversity and T-cell counts at one year after transplant derived mostly from new T cells.

In this sample, this clonotype turned up a few times. Antigen: not known. The clonotype was recovered from a female patient aged 2-9 years who had a stem cell transplant for aplastic anemia, so the T cells may come from the graft donor. The material sequenced was PBMCs, mostly from graft donor cells, taken 180 days after TCRalphabeta/CD19-depleted stem cell transplant. This rearrangement joins TRBV4-2 to TRBJ1-1; 8 bases are shared with TRBD1. The CDR3 sequence: CASSMDRDTEAFF. CDR3 bases: TGTGCCAGCAGTATGGACAGGGACACTGAAGCTTTCTTT.